The clone carrying this T cell receptor (beta chain) was observed a single time. No antigen is known for it. At one boundary the junction diverges from the germline segment, which might be a read error. The source of the sample is a study of blood T cells in healthy people across ages. Together with a sample-barcoded 5' primer, a J-beta primer mix was included in a second PCR lasting about 7 to 11 cycles. Researchers report that a template-switch adaptor with 12 random nucleotides tagged each cDNA molecule. Each CDR3 protein gets one entry after TCRdb re-called the 5' RACE reads with MiXCR. This sample carries around 1,900,000 distinct CDR3 sequences, about 39% of them seen once, and the ten largest clones take under 25%. Broader study findings: Per million T cells, the diversity of TCR beta decreased roughly linearly as age advanced.

This clonotype was sampled from a human donor in good health. What was sequenced was blood.

CDR3 sequence: CAISSTGGGRTDTQYF. The CDR3, as DNA: TGTGCCATCAGTTCAACAGGGGGCGGTAGGACAGATACGCAGTATTTT. The rearrangement joins TRBV28 to TRBJ2-3; TRBD1 matches 9 bases. The germline V gene has CDR1 MDHEN and CDR2 SYDVKM. The length of the CDR3 is 16 residues.